This TCR beta chain was sequenced for a study of graft-versus-host responses after intestinal transplantation. Study background: Recipients had multivisceral, liver-intestinal, or isolated intestinal transplants.

Assay: immunoSEQ multiplex PCR; the TCRdb copy retains only in-frame clones and omits some. The table records more than 65,000 clones, roughly 94% of them present only once. CDR1 and CDR2 from the germline V gene are MGHRA and YSYEKL. The V end lost 1 base, the J end lost 9 bases, and 13 bases lay between the germline ends. This CDR3 is built from 14 residues. A word on this clone: Its specificity is unknown.

The chain has TRBV4-1 and TRBJ2-4, with a tentative D call TRBD2 (5 bases). The sequences come from unstimulated CD8+ T cells sorted from spleen or lymph node cells, collected before intestinal transplant. This receptor was identified in a human donor who received an intestinal transplant. The CDR3 nucleotides read TGCGCCAGCAGCCAAGGGATCGGGAAGGGCATTCAGTACTTC. This codes for CASSQGIGKGIQYF.